This T cell receptor beta chain was recorded in a study of shared clonotypes between healthy human individuals. The genomic DNA of each subset was split evenly across several immunoSEQ plates. Sequenced by immunoSEQ multiplex PCR; TCRdb stores in-frame clones only, minus some. The sample includes 2 million or so clones, 85% to 95% seen only once; the top ten take around 0.13%. Donors included only healthy HIV-negative adults lacking recent acute infections or vaccinations. Regarding this clone: Its target is unknown.

Regarding the study as a whole: A handful of donors shared 4.5% to 6.5% of their naive CD4 clonotypes. The genetic and exposure-history diversity represented was limited by few donors.

The germline V gene has CDR1 SGHTA and CDR2 FQGNSA. The trim removed 5 bases at V and 6 bases at J, leaving 4 bases unmatched. The CDR3 runs 13 residues. This clonotype originated in a man aged 18 to 29 in good health. The V gene is TRBV7-2, the J gene TRBJ1-1; TRBD1 matches 9 bases. Sequences were obtained from naive CD4+ T cells sorted from blood. Sample subset: CD45RA+ positively selected. The CDR3 here is CASSRQGVAEAFF. The CDR3 DNA is TGTGCCAGCAGCAGACAGGGGGTTGCTGAAGCTTTCTTT.